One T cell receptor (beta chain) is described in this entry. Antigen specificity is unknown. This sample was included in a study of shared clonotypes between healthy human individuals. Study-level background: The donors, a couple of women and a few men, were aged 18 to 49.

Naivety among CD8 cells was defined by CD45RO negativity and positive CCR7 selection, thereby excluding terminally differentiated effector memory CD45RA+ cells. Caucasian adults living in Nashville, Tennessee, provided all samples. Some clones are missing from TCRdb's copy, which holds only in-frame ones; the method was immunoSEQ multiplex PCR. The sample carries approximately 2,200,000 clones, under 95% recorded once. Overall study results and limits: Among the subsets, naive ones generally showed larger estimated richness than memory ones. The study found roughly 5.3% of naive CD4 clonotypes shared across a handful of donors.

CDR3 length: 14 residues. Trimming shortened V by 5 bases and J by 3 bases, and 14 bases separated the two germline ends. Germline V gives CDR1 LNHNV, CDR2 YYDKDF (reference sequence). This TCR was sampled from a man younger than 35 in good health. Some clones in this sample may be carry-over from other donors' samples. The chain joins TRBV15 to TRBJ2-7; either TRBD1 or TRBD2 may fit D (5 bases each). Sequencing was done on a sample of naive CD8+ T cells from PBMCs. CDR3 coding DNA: TGTGCCACCAGCGAGGGAAGGGGAGACTACGAGCAGTACTTC. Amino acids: CATSEGRGDYEQYF.